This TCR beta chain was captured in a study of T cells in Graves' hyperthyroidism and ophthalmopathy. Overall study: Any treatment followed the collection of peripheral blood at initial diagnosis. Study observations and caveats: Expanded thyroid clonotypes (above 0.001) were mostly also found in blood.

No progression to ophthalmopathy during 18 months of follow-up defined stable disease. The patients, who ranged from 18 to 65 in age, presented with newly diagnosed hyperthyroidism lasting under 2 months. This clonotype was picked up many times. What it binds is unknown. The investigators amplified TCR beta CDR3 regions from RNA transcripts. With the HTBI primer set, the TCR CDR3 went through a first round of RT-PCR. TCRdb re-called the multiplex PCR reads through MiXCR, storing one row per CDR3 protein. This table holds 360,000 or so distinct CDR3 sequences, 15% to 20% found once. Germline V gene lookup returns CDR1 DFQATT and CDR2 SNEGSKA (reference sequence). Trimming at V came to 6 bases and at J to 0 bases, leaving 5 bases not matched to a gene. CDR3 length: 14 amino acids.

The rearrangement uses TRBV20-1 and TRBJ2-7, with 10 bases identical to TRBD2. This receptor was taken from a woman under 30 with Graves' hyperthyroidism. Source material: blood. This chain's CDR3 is CSARPSGSSYEQYF. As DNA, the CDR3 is TGCAGTGCCCGTCCTAGCGGGAGCTCCTACGAGCAGTACTTC.